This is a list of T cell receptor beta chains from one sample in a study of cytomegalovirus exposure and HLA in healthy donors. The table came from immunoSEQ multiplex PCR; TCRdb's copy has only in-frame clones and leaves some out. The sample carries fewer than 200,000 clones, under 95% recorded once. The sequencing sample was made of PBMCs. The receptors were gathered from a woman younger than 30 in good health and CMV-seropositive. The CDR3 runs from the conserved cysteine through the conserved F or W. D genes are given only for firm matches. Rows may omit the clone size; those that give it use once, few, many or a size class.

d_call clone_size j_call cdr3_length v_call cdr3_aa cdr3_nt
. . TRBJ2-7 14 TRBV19 CASSIKGSPYEQYF TGTGCCAGTAGTATTAAAGGGAGCCCCTACGAGCAGTACTTC
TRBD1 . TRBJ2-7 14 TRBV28 CASSTRDRAYEQYF TGTGCCAGCAGTACCCGGGACAGGGCCTACGAGCAGTACTTC
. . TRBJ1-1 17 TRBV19 CASSIDGEAFMNTEAFF TGTGCCAGTAGTATAGATGGTGAAGCGTTCATGAACACTGAAGCTTTCTTT
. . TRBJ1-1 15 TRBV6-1 CASSFRQVMNTEAFF TGTGCCAGCAGTTTCCGACAAGTGATGAACACTGAAGCTTTCTTT
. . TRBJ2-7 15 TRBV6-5 CASSYSQGSSYEQYF TGTGCCAGCAGTTACTCACAGGGATCGTCCTACGAGCAGTACTTC
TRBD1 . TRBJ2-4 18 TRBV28 CASSGPGQRILAKNIQYF TGTGCCAGCAGTGGACCGGGACAGAGAATTCTAGCCAAAAACATTCAGTACTTC
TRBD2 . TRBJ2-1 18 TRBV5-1 CASSPRGTSGIVNNEQFF TGCGCCAGCAGCCCACGGGGGACTAGCGGGATCGTCAACAATGAGCAGTTCTTC
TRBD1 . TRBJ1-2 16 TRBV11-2 CASSSSGTGGSLGYTF TGTGCCAGCAGCTCCAGTGGGACAGGGGGCTCCCTAGGCTACACCTTC
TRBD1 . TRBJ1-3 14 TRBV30 CAWSPTGVGNTIYF TGTGCCTGGAGTCCGACAGGGGTGGGAAACACCATATATTTT
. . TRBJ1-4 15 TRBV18 CASSPGTATNEKLFF TGTGCCAGCTCACCTGGAACAGCAACTAATGAAAAACTGTTTTTT
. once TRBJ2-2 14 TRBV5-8 CASSYAANTGELFF TGTGCCAGCAGCTATGCAGCGAACACCGGGGAGCTGTTTTTT
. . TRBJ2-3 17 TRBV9 CASSVAGTSYSTDTQYF TGTGCCAGCAGCGTAGCCGGGACTTCCTATAGCACAGATACGCAGTATTTT
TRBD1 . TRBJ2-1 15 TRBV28 CASRLTGLNGNEQFF TGTGCCAGCAGATTGACAGGGCTGAATGGCAATGAGCAGTTCTTC
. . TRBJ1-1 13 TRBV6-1 CASSASWNTEAFF TGTGCCAGCAGTGCTAGCTGGAACACTGAAGCTTTCTTT
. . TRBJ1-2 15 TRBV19 CATLRPGNRVNGYTF TGTGCCACTCTGCGACCGGGGAATCGGGTAAATGGCTACACCTTC
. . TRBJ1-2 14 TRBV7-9 CASSPYPDSYGYTF TGTGCCAGCAGCCCCTACCCCGACAGCTATGGCTACACCTTC
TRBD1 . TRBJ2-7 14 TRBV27 CASRATGQQYEQYF TGTGCCAGCAGAGCCACGGGACAGCAATACGAGCAGTACTTC